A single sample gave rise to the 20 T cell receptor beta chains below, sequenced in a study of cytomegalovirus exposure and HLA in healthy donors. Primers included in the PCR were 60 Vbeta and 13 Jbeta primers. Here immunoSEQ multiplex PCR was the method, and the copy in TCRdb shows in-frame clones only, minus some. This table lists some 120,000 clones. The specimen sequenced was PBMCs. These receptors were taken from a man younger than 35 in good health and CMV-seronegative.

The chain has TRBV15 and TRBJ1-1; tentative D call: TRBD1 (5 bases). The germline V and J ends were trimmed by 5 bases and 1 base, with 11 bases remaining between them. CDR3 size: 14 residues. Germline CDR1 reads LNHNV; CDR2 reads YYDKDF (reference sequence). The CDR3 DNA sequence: TGTGCCACCAGCCCCCGCGGGGGGAACACTGAAGCTTTCTTT. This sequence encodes CATSPRGGNTEAFF.

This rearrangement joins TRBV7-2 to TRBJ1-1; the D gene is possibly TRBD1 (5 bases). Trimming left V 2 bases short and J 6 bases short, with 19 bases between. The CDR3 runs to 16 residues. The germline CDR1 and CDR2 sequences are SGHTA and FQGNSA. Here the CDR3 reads CASSLKFGGVDPEAFF. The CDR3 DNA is TGTGCCAGCAGCTTAAAGTTTGGGGGGGTGGATCCTGAAGCTTTCTTT. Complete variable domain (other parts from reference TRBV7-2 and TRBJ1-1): GAGVSQSPSNKVTEKGKDVELRCDPISGHTALYWYRQSLGQGLEFLIYFQGNSAPDKSGLPSDRFSAERTGGSVSTLTIQRTQQEDSAVYLCASSLKFGGVDPEAFFGQGTRLTVV.

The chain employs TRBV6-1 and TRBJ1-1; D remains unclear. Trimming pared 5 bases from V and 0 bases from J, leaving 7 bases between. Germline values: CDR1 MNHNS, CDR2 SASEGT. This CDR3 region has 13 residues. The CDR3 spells CASSRLMNTEAFF. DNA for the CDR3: TGTGCCAGCAGTAGACTCATGAACACTGAAGCTTTCTTT.

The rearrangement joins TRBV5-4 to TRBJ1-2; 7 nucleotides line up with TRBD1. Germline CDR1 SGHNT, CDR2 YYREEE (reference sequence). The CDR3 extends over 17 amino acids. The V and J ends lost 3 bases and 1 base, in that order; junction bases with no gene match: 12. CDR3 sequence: CASSWARRDRDNYGYTF. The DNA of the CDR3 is TGTGCCAGCAGCTGGGCCCGGCGGGACAGAGATAACTATGGCTACACCTTC.

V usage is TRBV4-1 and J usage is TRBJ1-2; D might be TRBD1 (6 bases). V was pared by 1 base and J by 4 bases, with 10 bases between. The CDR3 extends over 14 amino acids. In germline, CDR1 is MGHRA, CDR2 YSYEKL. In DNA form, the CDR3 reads TGCGCCAGCAGCCAAGTTGGGGGCGGCTATGGCTACACCTTC. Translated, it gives CASSQVGGGYGYTF.

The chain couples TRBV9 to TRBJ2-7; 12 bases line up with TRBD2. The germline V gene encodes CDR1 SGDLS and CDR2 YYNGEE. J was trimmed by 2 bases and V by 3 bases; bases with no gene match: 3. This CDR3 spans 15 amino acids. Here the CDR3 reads CASSAGLAGPYEQYF. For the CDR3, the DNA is TGTGCCAGCAGCGCAGGACTAGCGGGGCCCTACGAGCAGTACTTC.

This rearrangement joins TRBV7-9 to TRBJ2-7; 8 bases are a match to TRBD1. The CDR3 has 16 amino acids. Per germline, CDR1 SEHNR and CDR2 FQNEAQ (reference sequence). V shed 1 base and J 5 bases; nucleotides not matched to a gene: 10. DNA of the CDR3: TGTGCCAGCAGCTTAGTCGGGCAGGGGGCTAAGAACGAGCAGTACTTC. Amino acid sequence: CASSLVGQGAKNEQYF.

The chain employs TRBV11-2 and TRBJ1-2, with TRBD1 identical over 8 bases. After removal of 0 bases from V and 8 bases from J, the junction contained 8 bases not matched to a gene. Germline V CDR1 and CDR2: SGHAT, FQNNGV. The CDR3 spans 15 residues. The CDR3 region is CASSLEWTGINGYTF. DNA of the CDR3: TGTGCCAGCAGCTTAGAATGGACAGGGATCAACGGCTACACCTTC.

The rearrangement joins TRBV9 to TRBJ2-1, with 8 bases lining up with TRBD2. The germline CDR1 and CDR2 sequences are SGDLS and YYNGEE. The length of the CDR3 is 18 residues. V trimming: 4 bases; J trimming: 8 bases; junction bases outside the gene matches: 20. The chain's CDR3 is CASSLRPDRSGGYDEQFF. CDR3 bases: TGTGCCAGCAGCCTACGACCAGACCGGAGCGGGGGTTACGATGAGCAGTTCTTC.

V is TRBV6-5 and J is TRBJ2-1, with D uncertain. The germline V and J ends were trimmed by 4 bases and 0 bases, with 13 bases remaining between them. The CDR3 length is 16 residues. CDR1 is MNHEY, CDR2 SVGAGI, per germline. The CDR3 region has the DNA TGTGCCAGCAGTTCCTCCTCGGCAGGCTCCTACAATGAGCAGTTCTTC. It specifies CASSSSSAGSYNEQFF.

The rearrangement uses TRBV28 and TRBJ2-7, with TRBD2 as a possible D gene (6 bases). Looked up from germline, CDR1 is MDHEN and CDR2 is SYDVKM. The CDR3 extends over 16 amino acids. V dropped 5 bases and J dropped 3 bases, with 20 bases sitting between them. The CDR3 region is CASSQRVSGGVYEQYF. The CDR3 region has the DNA TGTGCCAGCAGTCAAAGGGTCAGCGGAGGGGTCTACGAGCAGTACTTC.

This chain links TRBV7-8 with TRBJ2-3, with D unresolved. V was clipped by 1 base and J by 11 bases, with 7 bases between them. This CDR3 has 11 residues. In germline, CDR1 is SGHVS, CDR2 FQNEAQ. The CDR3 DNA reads TGTGCCAGCAGCTTAGGCCAGGAGCAGTATTTT. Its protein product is CASSLGQEQYF. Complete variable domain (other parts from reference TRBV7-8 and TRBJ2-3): GAGVSQSPRYKVAKRGQDVALRCDPISGHVSLFWYQQALGQGPEFLTYFQNEAQLDKSGLPSDRFFAERPEGSVSTLKIQRTQQEDSAVYLCASSLGQEQYFGPGTRLTVL.

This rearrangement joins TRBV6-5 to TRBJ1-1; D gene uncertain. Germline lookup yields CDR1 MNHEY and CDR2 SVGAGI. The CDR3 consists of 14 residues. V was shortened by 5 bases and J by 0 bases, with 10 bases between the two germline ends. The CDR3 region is CASSKRLMNTEAFF. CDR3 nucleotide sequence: TGTGCCAGCAGTAAGAGGCTTATGAACACTGAAGCTTTCTTT.

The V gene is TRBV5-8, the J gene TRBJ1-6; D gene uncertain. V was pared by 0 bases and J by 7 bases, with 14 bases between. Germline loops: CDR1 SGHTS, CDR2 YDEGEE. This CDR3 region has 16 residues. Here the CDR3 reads CASSLGSSRWNSPLHF. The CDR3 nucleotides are TGTGCCAGCAGCTTGGGGTCCTCGCGGTGGAATTCACCCCTCCACTTT.

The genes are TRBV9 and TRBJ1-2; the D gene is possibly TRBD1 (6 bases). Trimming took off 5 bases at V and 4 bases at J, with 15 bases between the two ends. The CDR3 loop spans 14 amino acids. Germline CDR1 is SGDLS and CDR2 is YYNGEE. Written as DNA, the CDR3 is TGTGCCAGCAGTTCCAGACAGGCCTCCTATGGCTACACCTTC. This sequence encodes CASSSRQASYGYTF.

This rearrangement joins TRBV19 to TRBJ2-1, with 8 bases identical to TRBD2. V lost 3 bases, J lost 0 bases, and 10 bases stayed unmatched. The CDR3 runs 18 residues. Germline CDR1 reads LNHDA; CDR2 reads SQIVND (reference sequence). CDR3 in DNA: TGTGCCAGTAGTATGGGGGTTGTGGCGGGAGGCTCCTACAATGAGCAGTTCTTC. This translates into CASSMGVVAGGSYNEQFF. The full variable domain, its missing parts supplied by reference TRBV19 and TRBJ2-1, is DGGITQSPKYLFRKEGQNVTLSCEQNLNHDAMYWYRQDPGQGLRLIYYSQIVNDFQKGDIAEGYSVSREKKESFPLTVTSAQKNPTAFYLCASSMGVVAGGSYNEQFFGPGTRLTVL.

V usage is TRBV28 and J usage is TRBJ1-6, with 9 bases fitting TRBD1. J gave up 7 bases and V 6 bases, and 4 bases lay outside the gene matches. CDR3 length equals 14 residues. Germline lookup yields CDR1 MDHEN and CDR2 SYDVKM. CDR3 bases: TGTGCCAGCAGCCGGACAGGGGTCAATTCACCCCTCCACTTT. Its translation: CASSRTGVNSPLHF.

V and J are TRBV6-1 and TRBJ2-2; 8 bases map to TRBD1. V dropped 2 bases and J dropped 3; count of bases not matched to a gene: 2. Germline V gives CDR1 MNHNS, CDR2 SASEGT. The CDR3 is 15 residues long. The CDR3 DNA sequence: TGTGCCAGCAGTGAATGGACAGGGTACACCGGGGAGCTGTTTTTT. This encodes CASSEWTGYTGELFF.

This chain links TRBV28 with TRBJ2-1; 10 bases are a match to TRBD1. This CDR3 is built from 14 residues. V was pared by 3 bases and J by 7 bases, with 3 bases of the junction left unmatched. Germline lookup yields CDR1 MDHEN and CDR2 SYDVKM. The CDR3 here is CASSLGDRGNEQFF. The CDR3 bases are TGTGCCAGCAGTTTGGGGGACAGGGGAAATGAGCAGTTCTTC.

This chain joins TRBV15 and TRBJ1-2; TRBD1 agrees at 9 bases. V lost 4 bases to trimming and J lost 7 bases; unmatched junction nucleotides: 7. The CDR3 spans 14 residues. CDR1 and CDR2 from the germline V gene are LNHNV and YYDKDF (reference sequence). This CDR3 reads CATSITGGGGGYTF. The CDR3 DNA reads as TGTGCCACCAGCATTACAGGGGGCGGAGGTGGCTACACCTTC.